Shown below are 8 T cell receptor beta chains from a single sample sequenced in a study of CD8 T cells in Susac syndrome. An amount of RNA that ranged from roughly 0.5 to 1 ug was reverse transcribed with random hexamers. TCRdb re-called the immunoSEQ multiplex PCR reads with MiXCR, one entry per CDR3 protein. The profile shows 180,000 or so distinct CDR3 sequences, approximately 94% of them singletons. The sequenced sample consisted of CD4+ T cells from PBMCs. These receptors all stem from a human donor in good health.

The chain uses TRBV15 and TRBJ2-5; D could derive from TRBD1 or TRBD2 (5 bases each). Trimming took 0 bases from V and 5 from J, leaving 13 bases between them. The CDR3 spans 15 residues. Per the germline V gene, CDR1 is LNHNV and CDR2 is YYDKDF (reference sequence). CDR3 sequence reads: CATSRDSPWGETQYF. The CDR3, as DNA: TGTGCCACCAGCAGAGATAGTCCATGGGGGGAGACCCAGTACTTC.

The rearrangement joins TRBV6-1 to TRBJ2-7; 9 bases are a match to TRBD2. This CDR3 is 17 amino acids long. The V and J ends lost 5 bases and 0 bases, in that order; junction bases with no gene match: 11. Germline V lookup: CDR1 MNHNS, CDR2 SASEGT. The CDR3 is CASSRAGGSGSSYEQYF. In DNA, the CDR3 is TGTGCCAGCAGTAGGGCGGGGGGTAGCGGGAGCTCCTACGAGCAGTACTTC.

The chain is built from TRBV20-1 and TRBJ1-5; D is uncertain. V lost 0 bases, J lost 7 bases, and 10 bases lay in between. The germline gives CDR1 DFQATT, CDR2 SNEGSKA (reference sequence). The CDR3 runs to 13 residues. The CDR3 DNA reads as TGCAGTGCTAGAGATGGACCAGGCCAGCCCCAGCATTTT. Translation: CSARDGPGQPQHF.

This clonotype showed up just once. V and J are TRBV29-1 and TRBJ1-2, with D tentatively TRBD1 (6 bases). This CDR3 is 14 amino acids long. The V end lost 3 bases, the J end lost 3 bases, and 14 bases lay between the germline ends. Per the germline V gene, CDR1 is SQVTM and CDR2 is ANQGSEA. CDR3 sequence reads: CSVDKASGDYGYTF. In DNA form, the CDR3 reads TGCAGCGTTGACAAGGCCTCAGGGGACTATGGCTACACCTTC.

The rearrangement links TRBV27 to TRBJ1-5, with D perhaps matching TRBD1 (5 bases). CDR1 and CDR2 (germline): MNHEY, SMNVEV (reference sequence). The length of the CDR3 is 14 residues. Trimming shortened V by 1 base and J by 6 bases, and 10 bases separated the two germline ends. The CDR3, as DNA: TGTGCCAGCAGTTTATGGGGGGTGGGTCAGCCCCAGCATTTT. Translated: CASSLWGVGQPQHF.

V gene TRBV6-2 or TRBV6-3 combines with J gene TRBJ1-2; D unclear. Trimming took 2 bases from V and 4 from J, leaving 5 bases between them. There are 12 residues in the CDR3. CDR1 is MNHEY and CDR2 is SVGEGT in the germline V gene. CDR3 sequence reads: CASSYRFYGYTF. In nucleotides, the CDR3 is TGTGCCAGCAGTTACAGGTTCTATGGCTACACCTTC.

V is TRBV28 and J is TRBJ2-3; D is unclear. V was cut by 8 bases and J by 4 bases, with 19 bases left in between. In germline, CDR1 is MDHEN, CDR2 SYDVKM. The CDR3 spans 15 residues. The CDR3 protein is CASSYLTRRADTQYF. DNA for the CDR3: TGTGCCAGCTCTTATCTGACACGGCGAGCAGATACGCAGTATTTT. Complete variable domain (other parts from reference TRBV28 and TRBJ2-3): DVKVTQSSRYLVKRTGEKVFLECVQDMDHENMFWYRQDPGLGLRLIYFSYDVKMKEKGDIPEGYSVSREKKERFSLILESASTNQTSMYLCASSYLTRRADTQYFGPGTRLTVL.

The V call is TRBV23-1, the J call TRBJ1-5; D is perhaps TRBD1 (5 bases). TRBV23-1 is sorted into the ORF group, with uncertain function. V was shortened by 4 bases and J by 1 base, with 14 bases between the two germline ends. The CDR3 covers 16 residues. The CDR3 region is CASSRGGHLSNQPQHF. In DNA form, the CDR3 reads TGCGCCAGCAGTCGGGGTGGACATCTAAGCAATCAGCCCCAGCATTTT.